The clone carrying this T cell receptor beta chain was counted a single time. Its antigen remains unidentified. The authors amplified TCR beta CDR3 regions from RNA transcripts. RT-PCR was first run with HTBI primers, then multiplex PCR in a second round. TCRdb re-called the multiplex PCR reads with MiXCR, one entry per CDR3 protein. The repertoire holds about 500,000 distinct CDR3 sequences, with under 45% as singletons. The CDR3 contains 14 residues. Germline V lookup: CDR1 SGHTS, CDR2 YDEGEE. The V gene lost 7 bases and the J gene lost 3 bases, with 17 bases spanning the gap. This entry belongs to a study of Graves' ophthalmopathy and Graves' hyperthyroidism. Overall study findings and caveats: Most thyroid clonotypes with frequency above 0.001 were detected in blood too. Ophthalmopathy progression predictions by the model showed about 72% specificity and approximately 70% sensitivity.

Hyperthyroidism patients, all newly diagnosed, had under 2 months' duration and ages of 18 to 65. The specimen was peripheral blood or thyroid tissue (not recorded which). The source of this sequence is an adult man with Graves' hyperthyroidism. The chain employs TRBV5-8 and TRBJ2-7; D is uncertain. CDR3 protein: CASRKDGSYYEQYF. The DNA for the CDR3 is TGTGCCAGCCGCAAGGACGGGTCCTACTACGAGCAGTACTTC.